This record looks at one T cell receptor beta chain sequence and its context. The CDR3 sequence is 15 residues long. In germline, CDR1 is MNHNY, CDR2 SVGAGI (reference sequence). With 6 bases removed from V and 1 base from J, the gap between germline ends came to 13 bases. This entry comes from a study of OX40 agonist ivuxolimab in advanced cancers. Some clones are missing from TCRdb's copy, which holds only in-frame ones; the method was immunoSEQ multiplex PCR. Of around 100,000 clones in the sample, 75% to 95% were seen once. This specimen was CD4+ or CD8+ T cells sorted from blood, taken in a trial of the OX40 agonist ivuxolimab. The rearrangement uses TRBV6-6 and TRBJ2-1; D is possibly TRBD2 (7 bases). The TCR was taken from an adult with an advanced solid tumor such as melanoma, head and neck, liver or kidney cancer. CDR3 region: CASRGRGTSYNEQFF. DNA of the CDR3: TGTGCCAGCAGGGGGAGGGGGACATCCTACAATGAGCAGTTCTTC.